The 20 T cell receptor beta chains reported below all come from one sample, sequenced in a study of blood T cell repertoires in COVID-19. Sequencing was performed with immunoSEQ multiplex PCR; in TCRdb, only in-frame clones are kept and a portion is missing. The sample lists 200,000 to 250,000 clones; under 90% were seen once. Material: peripheral blood. The receptors were sampled from a woman of 80 years or more with acute or convalescent COVID-19.

This chain uses TRBV5-5 with TRBJ2-1; 9 bases are a match to TRBD2. The length of the CDR3 is 15 residues. The junction had 1 base not matched to a gene; V was cut back by 1 base and J by 2 bases. CDR1 is SGHKS and CDR2 is YYEKEE in the germline V gene (reference sequence). The CDR3 protein is CASSLSSGAYNEQFF. In nucleotides, the CDR3 is TGTGCCAGCAGCTTGTCTAGCGGGGCCTACAATGAGCAGTTCTTC. The full variable domain, with the rest looked up from reference TRBV5-5 and TRBJ2-1, is DAGVTQSPTHLIKTRGQQVTLRCSPISGHKSVSWYQQVLGQGPQFIFQYYEKEERGRGNFPDRFSARQFPNYSSELNVNALLLGDSALYLCASSLSSGAYNEQFFGPGTRLTVL.

The CDR3 sequence: CASSLLSTGETQYF. DNA of the CDR3: TGTGCCAGCAGTTTACTGTCCACCGGAGAGACCCAGTACTTC. The chain is built from TRBV27 and TRBJ2-5; D unclear. Trimming took 2 bases from V and 4 from J, leaving 11 bases between them. The germline gives CDR1 MNHEY, CDR2 SMNVEV (reference sequence). This CDR3 spans 14 amino acids.

V usage is TRBV7-9 and J usage is TRBJ2-6; D not certain. The CDR3 length is 15 residues. V shed 3 bases and J shed 2 bases, with 8 bases lying between them. CDR1 and CDR2 from the germline V gene are SEHNR and FQNEAQ (reference sequence). This CDR3 is CASSFRSAGANVLTF. In DNA form, the CDR3 reads TGTGCCAGCAGCTTCCGGAGCGCTGGGGCCAACGTCCTGACTTTC.

This clone was counted a few times. The CDR3 loop is CASSSLGAGTAGNTIYF. DNA for the CDR3: TGTGCCAGCTCATCCCTTGGGGCAGGGACAGCTGGAAACACCATATATTTT. The chain employs TRBV18 and TRBJ1-3; 7 bases map to TRBD1. Per the germline V gene, CDR1 is KGHSH and CDR2 is LQKENI. Trimming at V came to 5 bases and at J to 2 bases, leaving 12 bases not matched to a gene. The length of the CDR3 is 17 residues.

Here the CDR3 DNA reads TGTGCCAGCAGCCTGGGTACAAGCTCTGGAAACACCATATATTTT. It yields the protein CASSLGTSSGNTIYF. The J gene is TRBJ1-3, the V gene TRBV5-8; D is unresolved. The germline CDR1 and CDR2 sequences are SGHTS and YDEGEE. V lost 4 bases and J lost 0, with 11 bases in between. The CDR3 is 15 residues long.

In nucleotides, the CDR3 is TGTGCCACCAGCAGCGACAGATGGGCTGGCTACACCTTC. It codes for CATSSDRWAGYTF. This sequence joins TRBV15 and TRBJ1-2; tentatively, D is TRBD1 (5 bases). Per the germline V gene, CDR1 is LNHNV and CDR2 is YYDKDF (reference sequence). Trimming removed 3 bases from V and 7 bases from J, with 12 bases in between. This CDR3 is 13 amino acids long.

The chain combines TRBV4-2 with TRBJ1-4; weak D call: TRBD1 (5 bases). In germline, CDR1 is LGHNA, CDR2 YNFKEQ. The CDR3 contains 18 residues. V shed 0 bases and J shed 2 bases, with 16 bases lying between them. The CDR3 protein is CASSQEGLVSGTNEKLFF. The CDR3 coding sequence is TGTGCCAGCAGCCAAGAGGGACTCGTGTCGGGGACTAATGAAAAACTGTTTTTT.

This clone was counted many times. The rearrangement joins TRBV27 to TRBJ2-1; TRBD2 agrees at 15 bases. This CDR3 has 15 amino acids. The V and J ends lost 5 bases and 10 bases, in that order; junction bases with no gene match: 6. Germline V CDR1 and CDR2: MNHEY, SMNVEV (reference sequence). The CDR3 reads CASSRTSGGAREQFF. In DNA, the CDR3 is TGTGCCAGCAGTAGGACTAGCGGGGGGGCCAGGGAGCAGTTCTTC.

V is TRBV19 and J is TRBJ1-4; 7 nucleotides line up with TRBD1. This CDR3 region has 14 residues. V lost 5 bases to trimming and J lost 8 bases; unmatched junction nucleotides: 8. The germline CDR1 and CDR2 sequences are LNHDA and SQIVND (reference sequence). CDR3 region: CASSLTGRAEKLFF. CDR3 sequence (DNA): TGTGCCAGTAGTCTGACAGGGAGAGCAGAAAAACTGTTTTTT.

This clone was seen a few times. The CDR3 nucleotides read TGTGCCAGCAGTGACGGGCAGAGCTCCTATAATTCACCCCTCCACTTT. It encodes CASSDGQSSYNSPLHF. This chain links TRBV6-4 with TRBJ1-6; D is ambiguous. Germline assignment: CDR1 MRHNA and CDR2 SNTAGT. Trimming pared 2 bases from V and 0 bases from J, leaving 8 bases between. The CDR3 consists of 16 residues.

The chain has TRBV7-9 and TRBJ1-1; tentatively, D is TRBD1 (5 bases). CDR1 is SEHNR and CDR2 is FQNEAQ in the germline V gene (reference sequence). CDR3 length: 15 residues. V lost 3 bases, J lost 1 base, and 12 bases lay in between. CDR3 loop: CASSFGGNRNTEAFF. CDR3 in DNA: TGTGCCAGCAGCTTTGGGGGGAACCGGAACACTGAAGCTTTCTTT. Full variable domain (outside the CDR3, taken from reference TRBV7-9 and TRBJ1-1): DTGVSQNPRHKITKRGQNVTFRCDPISEHNRLYWYRQTLGQGPEFLTYFQNEAQLEKSRLLSDRFSAERPKGSFSTLEIQRTEQGDSAMYLCASSFGGNRNTEAFFGQGTRLTVV.

The V and J genes are TRBV5-4 and TRBJ2-7; D is undetermined. The CDR3 contains 14 residues. The germline V and J ends were trimmed by 0 bases and 0 bases, with 7 bases remaining between them. The germline CDR1 and CDR2 sequences are SGHNT and YYREEE (reference sequence). The DNA for the CDR3 is TGTGCCAGCAGCTTGGATTTGAGCTCCTACGAGCAGTACTTC. Translation: CASSLDLSSYEQYF. The complete variable domain, with remaining parts taken from reference TRBV5-4 and TRBJ2-7, reads ETGVTQSPTHLIKTRGQQVTLRCSSQSGHNTVSWYQQALGQGPQFIFQYYREEENGRGNFPPRFSGLQFPNYSSELNVNALELDDSALYLCASSLDLSSYEQYFGPGTRLTVT.

This CDR3 is CASSPRGGAYNEQFF. In DNA, the CDR3 is TGTGCCAGCAGCCCCCGCGGGGGGGCCTACAATGAGCAGTTCTTC. The chain has TRBV11-3 and TRBJ2-1; 9 bases agree with TRBD2. CDR3 length equals 15 residues. Trimming removed 5 bases from V and 2 bases from J; junction bases left unmatched: 4. Germline CDR1 and CDR2: SGHNT and YENEEA.

J is TRBJ2-5 and V is TRBV7-3; D unclear. V lost 5 bases and J lost 7, with 8 bases in between. The CDR3 spans 11 residues. Germline CDR1 reads SGHTA; CDR2 reads FQGTGA. CDR3 nucleotides: TGTGCCAGCAGCCTCGGTGGGACCCAGTACTTC. It specifies CASSLGGTQYF.

CDR3 protein: CASSQDRTSNNEQFF. The CDR3 coding sequence is TGCGCCAGCAGCCAAGATCGGACTAGCAACAATGAGCAGTTCTTC. The chain combines TRBV4-1 with TRBJ2-1; TRBD2 aligns across 8 bases. Unmatched junction bases numbered 3, after V lost 0 bases and J lost 5 bases. Germline V CDR1 and CDR2: MGHRA, YSYEKL. The CDR3 runs to 15 residues.

The chain has TRBV7-2 and TRBJ1-2, with 9 positions matching TRBD1. Germline V gene lookup returns CDR1 SGHTA and CDR2 FQGNSA. The CDR3 is 18 amino acids. V gave up 0 bases and J gave up 6 bases; unmatched junction bases: 14. CDR3 protein: CASSLAPTTLTGGDGYTF. The CDR3 coding sequence is TGTGCCAGCAGCTTAGCGCCAACCACGTTAACAGGGGGCGATGGCTACACCTTC.

The rearrangement links TRBV7-3 to TRBJ2-2; 7 positions agree with TRBD1. After removal of 0 bases from V and 4 bases from J, the junction contained 8 bases not matched to a gene. The CDR3 runs 17 residues. Germline CDR1 and CDR2: SGHTA and FQGTGA. CDR3 in DNA: TGTGCCAGCAGCTTAACGAGAGACAGGGCAAGCACCGGGGAGCTGTTTTTT. Its translation: CASSLTRDRASTGELFF.

This chain connects TRBV4-1 to TRBJ2-1, with D perhaps TRBD1 (6 bases). With 0 bases removed from V and 9 bases from J, the gap between germline ends came to 15 bases. The germline V gene has CDR1 MGHRA and CDR2 YSYEKL. CDR3 length: 15 amino acids. CDR3: CASSQDQGYMGEQFF. The CDR3, as DNA: TGCGCCAGCAGCCAAGATCAGGGGTACATGGGTGAGCAGTTCTTC.

This clone was seen a handful of times. The V gene is TRBV3-1 (or the pseudogene TRBV3-2), the J gene TRBJ1-2; 7 nucleotides line up with TRBD1. The V gene's germline CDR1 is LGHDT and CDR2 YNNKEL (reference sequence). V lost 5 bases to trimming and J lost 8 bases; unmatched junction nucleotides: 8. The CDR3 is made up of 13 amino acids. CDR3 DNA: TGTGCCAGCAGCGCAGGGGGAAGTGGCGGCTACACCTTC. Its protein product is CASSAGGSGGYTF.

V and J are TRBV30 and TRBJ2-3, with 8 positions matching TRBD2. The V gene end was trimmed by 3 bases and the J gene end by 0 bases; junction bases not matched to a gene: 5. The CDR3 spans 15 residues. Per germline, CDR1 GTSNPN and CDR2 SVGIG (reference sequence). CDR3 coding DNA: TGTGCCTGGAGCGTTAGGACTAGCAGCACAGATACGCAGTATTTT. It yields the protein CAWSVRTSSTDTQYF.